These 32 T cell receptor beta chains were sequenced from one sample in a study of beta chain features in type 1 diabetes. General study points: When Type 1 diabetes patients were examined, their TCRB CDR3s proved moderately but significantly shorter in all four CD4+ subsets.

No antigen has been assigned to these receptors. Of the isolated RNA, all was reverse transcribed, and so the sequenced material was expressed TCRB transcripts. The repertoire was sequenced with immunoSEQ multiplex PCR; TCRdb's copy has only in-frame clones and lacks some. The table has roughly 300,000 clones, about 13% seen once; the top ten hold 0.015% to 0.02%. The source material was naive CD4+ T cells from blood. The receptor set was obtained from a man aged 25-40 years with type 1 diabetes.

This chain uses TRBV29-1 with TRBJ2-1; maybe TRBD1 (6 bases). The CDR3 has 14 amino acids. Trimming took off 7 bases at V and 4 bases at J, with 17 bases between the two ends. CDR1 is SQVTM and CDR2 is ANQGSEA in the germline V gene. CDR3 in DNA: TGCAGCGGAGGGGGTCATGGGGAGTACAATGAGCAGTTCTTC. Protein sequence: CSGGGHGEYNEQFF.

This clone was seen only a few times. The chain has TRBV11-1 and TRBJ2-3; D is uncertain. This CDR3 has 15 residues. CDR1 is SGHAT and CDR2 is FQDESV in the germline V gene (reference sequence). Between the trimmed V and J ends, which lost 2 bases and 2 bases, there was a span of 11 bases. CDR3 loop: CASSLYETSTDTQYF. The CDR3 DNA is TGTGCCAGCAGCTTATATGAGACATCCACAGATACGCAGTATTTT.

This chain links TRBV2 with TRBJ1-1; a possible D gene is TRBD1 (6 bases). CDR1 SNHLY and CDR2 FYNNEI come from the germline V gene. The CDR3 loop spans 14 amino acids. The V end was cut by 5 bases, the J end by 5 bases, with 15 bases between. CDR3 DNA sequence: TGTGCCAGCAGTTTCCAGGGGTTGGGAACTGAAGCTTTCTTT. Translation: CASSFQGLGTEAFF.

In its sample, this clone was seen a few times. V is TRBV4-3 and J is TRBJ2-1; 9 bases are shared with TRBD2. Germline V CDR1 and CDR2: LGHNA, YSLEER. V dropped 1 base and J dropped 4; count of bases not matched to a gene: 8. The CDR3 is 17 residues long. The CDR3 DNA follows: TGCGCCAGCAGCCAAGCTAGGAAGGCGGGAGGGTACAATGAGCAGTTCTTC. Translation gives CASSQARKAGGYNEQFF.

The chain joins TRBV18 to TRBJ2-5, with TRBD2 identical over 11 bases. The CDR3 length is 16 residues. Germline-derived CDR1 and CDR2 are KGHSH and LQKENI. The junction had 7 bases not matched to a gene; V was cut back by 5 bases and J by 2 bases. The CDR3 loop is CASSSTGLAEQETQYF. DNA for the CDR3: TGTGCCAGCTCATCTACGGGACTAGCGGAACAAGAGACCCAGTACTTC. The whole variable domain, remainder taken from reference TRBV18 and TRBJ2-5, is NAGVMQNPRHLVRRRGQEARLRCSPMKGHSHVYWYRQLPEEGLKFMVYLQKENIIDESGMPKERFSAEFPKEGPSILRIQQVVRGDSAAYFCASSSTGLAEQETQYFGPGTRLLVL.

This clone was detected only a few times. The V and J genes are TRBV7-9 and TRBJ2-3; 8 nucleotides match TRBD2. This CDR3 comprises 18 residues. The germline V gene encodes CDR1 SEHNR and CDR2 FQNEAQ (reference sequence). The junction had 18 bases not matched to a gene; V was cut back by 7 bases and J by 3 bases. The CDR3 DNA reads as TGTGCCAGCATCCTCGGGGGGAACAGCGGGAGAGGGACAGATACGCAGTATTTT. This gives the protein CASILGGNSGRGTDTQYF.

The chain employs TRBV28 and TRBJ1-2; D not certain. CDR3 length equals 13 residues. Per the germline V gene, CDR1 is MDHEN and CDR2 is SYDVKM. The ends were cut back, 4 bases at V and 3 bases at J, with 9 bases in the middle. CDR3 loop: CASSSVADYGYTF. The CDR3 DNA is TGTGCCAGCAGTTCTGTCGCAGACTATGGCTACACCTTC.

CDR3 nucleotides: TGTGCCAGCAGCCTGACAGTTGGGACCCAGTACTTC. This sequence encodes CASSLTVGTQYF. This sequence joins TRBV13 and TRBJ2-5, with D possibly TRBD1 on 5 matching bases. This CDR3 is 12 amino acids long. Trimming removed 5 bases from V and 7 bases from J, with 11 bases in between. Germline CDR1 PRHDT, CDR2 FYEKMQ (reference sequence).

This clone has a handful of counts. The gene calls are TRBV27 and TRBJ2-1, with D possibly TRBD2 on 5 matching bases. Trimming took 6 bases from V and 0 from J, leaving 9 bases between them. CDR1 is MNHEY and CDR2 is SMNVEV in the germline V gene (reference sequence). CDR3 length: 14 residues. CDR3 bases: TGTGCCAGCAGGGCGGGTAGCTCCTACAATGAGCAGTTCTTC. Protein product: CASRAGSSYNEQFF.

In this sample, this clone turned up a few times. The gene calls are TRBV6-1 and TRBJ2-2; 9 bases map to TRBD2. The CDR3 extends over 13 amino acids. Unmatched junction bases numbered 2, after V lost 7 bases and J lost 5 bases. Germline V gene lookup returns CDR1 MNHNS and CDR2 SASEGT. The CDR3 spells CASMAGGTGELFF. CDR3 in DNA: TGTGCCAGCATGGCGGGGGGGACCGGGGAGCTGTTTTTT.

The chain carries TRBV28 and TRBJ2-4; TRBD2 matches at 9 bases. Germline-derived CDR1 and CDR2 are MDHEN and SYDVKM. The CDR3 has 16 residues. Trimming cost V 7 bases and J 0 bases; bases outside gene matches: 7. Here the CDR3 reads CASMREGFLAKNIQYF. The CDR3 region has the DNA TGTGCCAGCATGCGGGAGGGGTTTCTAGCCAAAAACATTCAGTACTTC.

Only a few counts were recorded for this clone. The genes are TRBV5-4 and TRBJ2-1, with 8 bases identical to TRBD2. J was trimmed by 0 bases and V by 4 bases; bases with no gene match: 12. The germline V gene encodes CDR1 SGHNT and CDR2 YYREEE (reference sequence). The CDR3 consists of 18 residues. In nucleotides, the CDR3 is TGTGCCAGCAGCAGTGGGCTAGCGGGTCGAAGCTCCTACAATGAGCAGTTCTTC. It encodes CASSSGLAGRSSYNEQFF. The variable domain in full, with the rest retrieved from reference TRBV5-4 and TRBJ2-1, is ETGVTQSPTHLIKTRGQQVTLRCSSQSGHNTVSWYQQALGQGPQFIFQYYREEENGRGNFPPRFSGLQFPNYSSELNVNALELDDSALYLCASSSGLAGRSSYNEQFFGPGTRLTVL.

This clone was counted only a few times. This rearrangement joins TRBV28 to TRBJ1-1, with unresolved D. The CDR3 contains 13 residues. Germline V gene sequence: CDR1 MDHEN, CDR2 SYDVKM. V was cut by 5 bases and J by 0 bases, with 7 bases left in between. In DNA form, the CDR3 reads TGTGCCAGCAGTACAGCTGTGAACACTGAAGCTTTCTTT. It yields the protein CASSTAVNTEAFF.

V and J are TRBV7-2 and TRBJ1-4; D perhaps matches TRBD1 (5 bases). Trimming took off 1 base at V and 10 bases at J, with 10 bases between the two ends. Germline V lookup: CDR1 SGHTA, CDR2 FQGNSA. This CDR3 has 13 amino acids. This CDR3 is CASSLEGRAKLFF. CDR3 in DNA: TGTGCCAGCAGCTTAGAGGGGAGGGCAAAACTGTTTTTT.

A remark on this clone: Other DNA sequences in this sample translate to the same CDR3. The chain employs TRBV29-1 and TRBJ2-7, with TRBD1 identical over 11 bases. Germline assignment: CDR1 SQVTM and CDR2 ANQGSEA. The CDR3 covers 12 residues. V lost 6 bases, J lost 4 bases, and 2 bases stayed unmatched. CDR3 amino acids: CSVRDRGYEQYF. In nucleotides, the CDR3 is TGCAGCGTAAGGGACAGGGGGTACGAGCAGTACTTC.

This clone was counted only a few times. The J gene is TRBJ1-1, the V gene TRBV5-4, with 8 bases lining up with TRBD1. V lost 2 bases, J lost 2 bases, and 5 bases stayed unmatched. Germline V gene lookup returns CDR1 SGHNT and CDR2 YYREEE (reference sequence). The CDR3 is 15 residues long. CDR3 in amino acids: CASSLMDRANTEAFF. Here the CDR3 DNA reads TGTGCCAGCAGCTTAATGGACAGGGCAAACACTGAAGCTTTCTTT.

This clone came up a few times. This rearrangement joins TRBV11-2 to TRBJ2-7; the D gene is possibly TRBD1 (6 bases). Trimming pared 0 bases from V and 6 bases from J, leaving 9 bases between. CDR1 and CDR2 from the germline V gene are SGHAT and FQNNGV. This CDR3 has 13 residues. The CDR3 spells CASSLDRGREQYF. Written as DNA, the CDR3 is TGTGCCAGCAGCTTAGACAGGGGACGCGAGCAGTACTTC.

This clone was seen a few times. The V call is TRBV19, the J call TRBJ1-1; D might be TRBD1 (6 bases). Per germline, CDR1 LNHDA and CDR2 SQIVND (reference sequence). The CDR3 spans 15 residues. V lost 5 bases, J lost 0 bases, and 13 bases lay in between. The CDR3 region is CASSGPGTLNTEAFF. In nucleotides, the CDR3 is TGTGCCAGTAGTGGTCCCGGGACACTGAACACTGAAGCTTTCTTT.

This clone was seen a handful of times. The rearrangement joins TRBV4-3 to TRBJ2-3; the match to TRBD2 covers 9 bases. This CDR3 spans 16 amino acids. Germline loops: CDR1 LGHNA, CDR2 YSLEER. V was clipped by 0 bases and J by 4 bases; unmatched bases: 5. Here the CDR3 reads CASSQDLREGADTQYF. CDR3 coding DNA: TGCGCCAGCAGCCAAGATCTGCGGGAGGGCGCAGATACGCAGTATTTT.

This clone was observed a few times. The chain couples TRBV28 to TRBJ1-1, with TRBD1 matching 7 bases. Per germline, CDR1 MDHEN and CDR2 SYDVKM. This CDR3 comprises 14 residues. The CDR3 coding sequence is TGTGCTTCAACAGGGGTCCGTGTAAAGACTGAAGCTTTCTTT. Protein product: CASTGVRVKTEAFF. Drawing the rest from reference TRBV28 and TRBJ1-1, the complete variable domain is DVKVTQSSRYLVKRTGEKVFLECVQDMDHENMFWYRQDPGLGLRLIYFSYDVKMKEKGDIPEGYSVSREKKERFSLILESASTNQTSMYLCASTGVRVKTEAFFGQGTRLTVV.

For the CDR3, the DNA is TGTGCCAGCAGCCTTCAGGGTGACTCCTACAATGAGCAGTTCTTC. Translation gives CASSLQGDSYNEQFF. V usage is TRBV9 and J usage is TRBJ2-1; possible D gene TRBD1, 5 bases. V was cut by 4 bases and J by 0 bases, with 11 bases left in between. This CDR3 spans 15 amino acids. In germline, CDR1 is SGDLS, CDR2 YYNGEE.

A few counts support this clone. J is TRBJ2-7 and V is TRBV7-9; 10 bases agree with TRBD2. The CDR3 totals 16 residues. Germline V CDR1 and CDR2: SEHNR, FQNEAQ (reference sequence). Germline trimming cut 5 bases from V and 4 bases from J; bases unmatched to any gene: 11. The CDR3 is CASSLSWTSGQYEQYF. CDR3 DNA sequence: TGTGCCAGCAGCCTTTCTTGGACTAGCGGCCAATACGAGCAGTACTTC.

CDR3 in amino acids: CASSDGGSSYEQYF. The CDR3 DNA reads as TGTGCCAGCAGTGATGGCGGTAGCTCCTACGAGCAGTACTTC. The V and J genes are TRBV25-1 and TRBJ2-7; D not certain. The CDR3 is 14 residues long. V lost 3 bases to trimming and J lost 0 bases, with 9 bases between them. CDR1 is MGHDK, CDR2 SYGVNS, per germline.

J is TRBJ1-5 and V is TRBV28; TRBD1 matches 10 bases. This CDR3 spans 15 amino acids. J was trimmed by 7 bases and V by 5 bases; bases with no gene match: 8. The germline CDR1 and CDR2 sequences are MDHEN and SYDVKM. This CDR3 reads CASSQTDRGNQPQHF. The DNA for the CDR3 is TGTGCCAGCAGTCAGACGGACAGGGGGAACCAGCCCCAGCATTTT.

V and J are TRBV5-4 and TRBJ2-2, with D possibly being TRBD1 (5 bases). Trimming removed 7 bases at V and 2 bases at J, with 15 bases between. Germline CDR1 SGHNT, CDR2 YYREEE (reference sequence). The CDR3 covers 15 residues. CDR3 in amino acids: CASQVGRENTGELFF. DNA for the CDR3: TGTGCCAGCCAAGTCGGCAGGGAAAACACCGGGGAGCTGTTTTTT.

This clone was detected a few times. The chain has TRBV29-1 and TRBJ2-3; 9 bases line up with TRBD2. V was clipped by 6 bases and J by 6 bases; unmatched bases: 13. In germline, CDR1 is SQVTM, CDR2 ANQGSEA. The CDR3 covers 15 residues. CDR3: CSVLLFSGSPDTQYF. In DNA form, the CDR3 reads TGCAGCGTCCTGTTGTTTAGCGGGAGTCCCGATACGCAGTATTTT.

J is TRBJ2-7 and V is TRBV7-9; 13 bases match TRBD2. CDR1 and CDR2 from the germline V gene are SEHNR and FQNEAQ (reference sequence). The J segment lost 5 bases and the V segment lost 5 bases, leaving 9 bases of the junction unmatched. The CDR3 spans 16 residues. CDR3 residues: CASSVTRTSGSHEQYF. The CDR3 DNA sequence: TGTGCCAGCAGCGTAACCAGGACTAGCGGGAGCCACGAGCAGTACTTC.

This clone was observed a handful of times. The chain joins TRBV18 to TRBJ2-3, with unresolved D. The CDR3 is 15 amino acids. Trimming removed 8 bases from V and 0 bases from J, with 15 bases in between. The germline V gene encodes CDR1 KGHSH and CDR2 LQKENI. The CDR3 region has the DNA TGTGCCAGCGCGGAGTCATATACTAGCACAGATACGCAGTATTTT. Translated: CASAESYTSTDTQYF.

This clone showed up just a few times. V usage is TRBV28 and J usage is TRBJ2-7; no clear D gene. Trimming took 3 bases from V and 7 from J, leaving 10 bases between them. Germline lookup yields CDR1 MDHEN and CDR2 SYDVKM. The CDR3 has 12 residues. The CDR3 sequence: CASSFRPGEQYF. The DNA for the CDR3 is TGTGCCAGCAGTTTCCGTCCCGGGGAGCAGTACTTC.

The chain employs TRBV6-1 and TRBJ2-5; TRBD1 matches 8 bases. The CDR3 loop spans 13 amino acids. Germline lookup yields CDR1 MNHNS and CDR2 SASEGT. The V and J ends lost 6 bases and 5 bases, in that order; junction bases with no gene match: 5. The CDR3 DNA sequence: TGTGCCAGCAGGACAGGGGATGTCGAGACCCAGTACTTC. It is translated as CASRTGDVETQYF.

The chain joins TRBV9 to TRBJ2-7; D possibly corresponds to TRBD2 (6 bases). The germline gives CDR1 SGDLS, CDR2 YYNGEE. The CDR3 length is 15 residues. V was clipped by 2 bases and J by 0 bases, with 12 bases between them. CDR3 sequence (DNA): TGTGCCAGCAGCGTCCAGCCCGGGAGCTCCTACGAGCAGTACTTC. It encodes CASSVQPGSSYEQYF.

The chain uses TRBV19 and TRBJ1-5; 9 nucleotides line up with TRBD1. This CDR3 has 18 residues. V lost 1 base to trimming and J lost 1 base; unmatched junction nucleotides: 8. Germline V gene data show CDR1 as LNHDA and CDR2 as SQIVND (reference sequence). The CDR3 bases are TGTGCCAGTAGTATAGGGAGGGGACAGGGTCGAAGCAATCAGCCCCAGCATTTT. It translates to CASSIGRGQGRSNQPQHF.